A single sample gave rise to the 31 T cell receptor beta chains below, sequenced in a study of cytomegalovirus exposure and HLA in healthy donors. The PCR contained 60 Vbeta and 13 Jbeta primers. The table came from immunoSEQ multiplex PCR; TCRdb's copy has only in-frame clones and leaves some out. The sample lists about 120,000 clones, about four fifths occurring once. Material: PBMCs. The receptors derive from a woman aged 55-75 years in good health and CMV-seropositive.

The chain uses TRBV13 and TRBJ2-3; TRBD1 matches at 7 bases. The V segment lost 4 bases and the J segment 2 bases; nucleotides outside the gene matches: 9. The germline V gene encodes CDR1 PRHDT and CDR2 FYEKMQ (reference sequence). The length of the CDR3 is 16 residues. The CDR3 bases are TGTGCCAGCAGCTCGAGGACAGGAGAGATCACAGATACGCAGTATTTT. Protein product: CASSSRTGEITDTQYF.

The CDR3 region is CASSVDQVSRYGYTF. CDR3 DNA: TGTGCCAGCAGCGTAGACCAGGTGTCCCGCTATGGCTACACCTTC. J is TRBJ1-2 and V is TRBV9; D remains unclear. There are 15 residues in the CDR3. V was clipped by 0 bases and J by 4 bases, with 13 bases between them. CDR1 SGDLS and CDR2 YYNGEE come from the germline V gene. Drawing the rest from reference TRBV9 and TRBJ1-2, the complete variable domain is DSGVTQTPKHLITATGQRVTLRCSPRSGDLSVYWYQQSLDQGLQFLIQYYNGEERAKGNILERFSAQQFPDLHSELNLSSLELGDSALYFCASSVDQVSRYGYTFGSGTRLTVV.

This clone has only a few counts. The rearrangement links TRBV6-5 to TRBJ1-2; 8 bases match TRBD1. The CDR3 is 13 residues long. V lost 2 bases and J lost 6; bases outside the gene matches: 2. Germline CDR1 reads MNHEY; CDR2 reads SVGAGI. CDR3 sequence (DNA): TGTGCCAGCAGTTACCTGACAGGGGATGGCTACACCTTC. Its protein product is CASSYLTGDGYTF.

This chain links TRBV7-9 with TRBJ2-7; 11 nucleotides agree with TRBD2. This CDR3 is built from 15 residues. The trim removed 6 bases at V and 4 bases at J, leaving 8 bases unmatched. The V gene's germline CDR1 is SEHNR and CDR2 FQNEAQ (reference sequence). In nucleotides, the CDR3 is TGTGCCAGCAGTATTGGGACTAGCGGTCTTTACGAGCAGTACTTC. It translates to CASSIGTSGLYEQYF.

This chain connects TRBV19 to TRBJ1-2; 9 nucleotides line up with TRBD1. Germline CDR1 is LNHDA and CDR2 is SQIVND (reference sequence). The CDR3 is 14 residues long. With 5 bases clipped from V and 4 bases from J, the junction kept 5 bases outside the gene matches. CDR3 DNA: TGTGCCAGTAGTCAGGACAGGGGAAGCTATGGCTACACCTTC. Its protein is CASSQDRGSYGYTF.

The table lists this clone with a count of one. J is TRBJ1-4 and V is TRBV9; possibly TRBD1 for D (6 bases). The germline CDR1 and CDR2 sequences are SGDLS and YYNGEE. The CDR3 length is 14 residues. V lost 4 bases and J lost 5, with 12 bases in between. Here the CDR3 reads CASSPTGINEKLFF. The CDR3 bases are TGTGCCAGCAGCCCTACAGGGATCAATGAAAAACTGTTTTTT.

V is TRBV6-5 and J is TRBJ1-1; 8 nucleotides agree with TRBD1. Germline V gene lookup returns CDR1 MNHEY and CDR2 SVGAGI. The CDR3 extends over 15 amino acids. Trimming at V came to 6 bases and at J to 5 bases, leaving 11 bases not matched to a gene. CDR3 in amino acids: CASSLLTGGKTEAFF. The CDR3 DNA reads TGTGCCAGCAGCCTCCTAACAGGGGGTAAAACTGAAGCTTTCTTT.

The chain has TRBV7-2 and TRBJ2-7, with TRBD1 identical over 8 bases. Germline V gives CDR1 SGHTA, CDR2 FQGNSA. The junction had 6 bases not matched to a gene; V was cut back by 5 bases and J by 6 bases. CDR3 size: 13 residues. The CDR3 nucleotides read TGTGCCAGCAGCCGGAGAGGACAGGGCGAGCAGTACTTC. Translating gives CASSRRGQGEQYF.

This chain links TRBV19 with TRBJ2-5, with 15 bases identical to TRBD2. This CDR3 has 18 amino acids. Per germline, CDR1 LNHDA and CDR2 SQIVND (reference sequence). With 1 base clipped from V and 4 bases from J, the junction kept 7 bases outside the gene matches. The CDR3 reads CASSIAGTSGRIRETQYF. The CDR3 nucleotides are TGTGCCAGTAGTATAGCCGGGACTAGCGGGAGGATTAGAGAGACCCAGTACTTC.

The V call is TRBV28, the J call TRBJ2-7; 7 positions agree with TRBD2. Germline V gives CDR1 MDHEN, CDR2 SYDVKM. After removal of 7 bases from V and 2 bases from J, the junction contained 8 bases not matched to a gene. The CDR3 is 14 residues long. CDR3 amino acids: CASTTTSRAYEQYF. CDR3 DNA: TGTGCCAGCACTACGACTAGCAGAGCCTACGAGCAGTACTTC.

CDR3 amino acids: CASASRAGKFHEQYF. The CDR3 DNA reads as TGTGCCAGCGCCTCAAGAGCGGGAAAGTTCCACGAGCAGTACTTC. This rearrangement joins TRBV6-6 to TRBJ2-5, with TRBD2 identical over 7 bases. The end of the DNA aligns better with TRBJ2-7, so the J call may be wrong. Germline V gene sequence: CDR1 MNHNY, CDR2 SVGAGI (reference sequence). CDR3 length equals 15 residues.

This chain's CDR3 is CASSVVGTGGYNEQFF. CDR3 nucleotides: TGTGCCAGCAGCGTAGTAGGGACAGGGGGCTACAATGAGCAGTTCTTC. The gene calls are TRBV9 and TRBJ2-1; TRBD1 agrees at 11 bases. Germline V gene lookup returns CDR1 SGDLS and CDR2 YYNGEE. The CDR3 is made up of 16 amino acids. V lost 0 bases and J lost 3; bases outside the gene matches: 2.

In this sample, this clone turned up once. The chain recombines TRBV18 with TRBJ1-1, with TRBD1 identical over 7 bases. In germline, CDR1 is KGHSH, CDR2 LQKENI. The CDR3 is 15 amino acids. Trimming at V came to 3 bases and at J to 3 bases, leaving 7 bases not matched to a gene. The CDR3 loop is CASSPQTGRDTEAFF. The CDR3 nucleotides are TGTGCCAGCTCACCCCAGACAGGGAGAGACACTGAAGCTTTCTTT.

The V gene is TRBV5-1, the J gene TRBJ1-2; unclear D gene. Trimming took 1 base from V and 0 from J, leaving 10 bases between them. The CDR3 covers 15 residues. CDR1 and CDR2 (germline): SGHRS, YFSETQ. CDR3 bases: TGCGCCAGCAGCTTGCTCCATACAGCTAACTATGGCTACACCTTC. Protein: CASSLLHTANYGYTF.

V usage is TRBV9 and J usage is TRBJ2-1; a possible D gene is TRBD2 (5 bases). The V and J ends lost 4 bases and 0 bases respectively, with 17 bases between them. From germline, CDR1 is SGDLS and CDR2 YYNGEE. The CDR3 totals 17 residues. The CDR3 sequence is CASSSPRAFVSYNEQFF. The CDR3 DNA follows: TGTGCCAGCAGCTCCCCGAGGGCCTTCGTCTCCTACAATGAGCAGTTCTTC.

V and J are TRBV29-1 and TRBJ2-2; 10 bases line up with TRBD2. CDR3 length: 17 residues. V was clipped by 3 bases and J by 5 bases; unmatched bases: 12. Germline V lookup: CDR1 SQVTM, CDR2 ANQGSEA. The CDR3 protein is CSVEDGASGSGTGELFF. The CDR3 nucleotides read TGCAGCGTTGAGGATGGGGCTAGCGGGAGTGGAACCGGGGAGCTGTTTTTT.

The gene calls are TRBV10-2 and TRBJ2-5; D is possibly TRBD2 (6 bases). The CDR3 sequence is 18 residues long. Trimming removed 0 bases at V and 3 bases at J, with 20 bases between. Germline V CDR1 and CDR2: WSHSY, SAAADI. The CDR3 sequence: CASSESLLGRTREETQYF. For the CDR3, the DNA is TGCGCCAGCAGTGAGTCTCTACTAGGGAGGACACGCGAAGAGACCCAGTACTTC.

This rearrangement joins TRBV6-4 to TRBJ1-1; D may be TRBD1 (6 bases). CDR3 length equals 13 residues. Germline V gene sequence: CDR1 MRHNA, CDR2 SNTAGT. V gave up 6 bases and J gave up 0 bases, with 8 bases separating them. The CDR3 here is CASSWDMNTEAFF. CDR3 DNA sequence: TGTGCCAGCAGCTGGGACATGAACACTGAAGCTTTCTTT.

The chain carries TRBV10-3 and TRBJ2-7; D perhaps matches TRBD1 (5 bases). The germline V and J ends were trimmed by 4 bases and 6 bases, with 10 bases remaining between them. This CDR3 has 12 amino acids. Germline V lookup: CDR1 ENHRY, CDR2 SYGVKD. The CDR3 DNA reads TGTGCCATCAGTGGGCAGGGTTCCGAGCAGTACTTC. Translation: CAISGQGSEQYF.

The chain's CDR3 is CASSRDSGNTIYF. Here the CDR3 DNA reads TGTGCCAGTAGTCGGGACTCAGGAAACACCATATATTTT. The V call is TRBV19, the J call TRBJ1-3; TRBD1 is a possible D gene (5 bases). Germline V gene lookup returns CDR1 LNHDA and CDR2 SQIVND (reference sequence). Deletions cut 5 bases from V and 4 bases from J, with 9 bases between. This CDR3 region has 13 residues.

J is TRBJ2-5 and V is TRBV7-2; possibly TRBD2 for D (6 bases). Germline CDR1 SGHTA, CDR2 FQGNSA. V dropped 8 bases and J dropped 5 bases, with 15 bases sitting between them. This CDR3 spans 13 amino acids. DNA of the CDR3: TGTGCCAGCGGAGGAGGGGTGGGGGAGACCCAGTACTTC. Protein sequence: CASGGGVGETQYF.

As to this clone: One end of the junction fails to match germline, which may point to a read error. The chain has TRBV7-9 and TRBJ1-2; D not resolved. Germline CDR1 reads SEHNR; CDR2 reads FQNEAQ (reference sequence). CDR3 length: 12 residues. The CDR3 loop reads CSSSPDIYGYTF. CDR3 in DNA: TGTTCCAGCAGCCCAGACATCTATGGCTACACCTTC.

The chain recombines TRBV28 with TRBJ1-6, with 7 bases lining up with TRBD1. Germline CDR1 is MDHEN and CDR2 is SYDVKM. The CDR3 sequence is 15 residues long. The V and J ends lost 6 bases and 6 bases, in that order; junction bases with no gene match: 8. The CDR3 DNA sequence: TGTGCCAGCAGGTCGCCGGGACAGTTTAATTCACCCCTCCACTTT. Translating gives CASRSPGQFNSPLHF. Supplemented by reference TRBV28 and TRBJ1-6, the full variable domain reads DVKVTQSSRYLVKRTGEKVFLECVQDMDHENMFWYRQDPGLGLRLIYFSYDVKMKEKGDIPEGYSVSREKKERFSLILESASTNQTSMYLCASRSPGQFNSPLHFGNGTRLTVT.

The chain combines TRBV7-2 with TRBJ1-5, with unresolved D. Germline CDR1 and CDR2: SGHTA and FQGNSA. Deletions cut 2 bases from V and 5 bases from J, with 10 bases between. This CDR3 is built from 14 residues. This CDR3 reads CASSLYGSDQPQHF. CDR3 nucleotides: TGTGCCAGCAGCTTATACGGTTCTGATCAGCCCCAGCATTTT.

The V call is TRBV12-5, the J call TRBJ1-5; perhaps TRBD1 as D (5 bases). Looked up from germline, CDR1 is LGHNT and CDR2 is FRNRAP. CDR3 length equals 16 residues. Trimming removed 4 bases from V and 7 bases from J, with 20 bases in between. The chain's CDR3 is CASGSPWEGRRQPQHF. The DNA for the CDR3 is TGTGCTAGTGGTTCCCCCTGGGAGGGGCGGAGGCAGCCCCAGCATTTT.

The chain has TRBV19 and TRBJ1-5; TRBD1 might be the D (5 bases). The CDR3 spans 14 residues. The germline V gene has CDR1 LNHDA and CDR2 SQIVND (reference sequence). V was shortened by 5 bases and J by 4 bases, with 12 bases between the two germline ends. For the CDR3, the DNA is TGTGCCAGTAGTGGGGAGGGGCAGAATCAGCCCCAGCATTTT. Its translation is CASSGEGQNQPQHF.

V gene TRBV28 combines with J gene TRBJ1-5; 8 nucleotides align to TRBD1. Germline CDR1 reads MDHEN; CDR2 reads SYDVKM. V lost 2 bases to trimming and J lost 1 base; unmatched junction nucleotides: 10. The CDR3 sequence is 18 residues long. CDR3 protein: CASSLNPHDRGSNQPQHF. The CDR3 DNA is TGTGCCAGCAGTTTAAACCCACACGACAGGGGAAGCAATCAGCCCCAGCATTTT.

The CDR3 bases are TGCGCCAGCAGCCAAGAGGTCGACCGGAGGAATTTCTTT. This translates into CASSQEVDRRNFF. The chain recombines TRBV4-1 with TRBJ1-1; no reliable D call. The V gene's germline CDR1 is MGHRA and CDR2 YSYEKL. Trimming cost V 0 bases and J 13 bases, with 15 bases left between them. The CDR3 covers 13 residues.

The J gene is TRBJ1-2, the V gene TRBV10-3, with D possibly being TRBD1 (6 bases). The CDR3 length is 17 residues. In germline, CDR1 is ENHRY, CDR2 SYGVKD. The V gene lost 0 bases and the J gene lost 6 bases, with 20 bases spanning the gap. The CDR3 sequence: CAISESAQGHNLNGYTF. In DNA form, the CDR3 reads TGTGCCATCAGTGAGTCTGCCCAGGGGCATAACCTTAATGGCTACACCTTC.

CDR3: CASSDAGSGTEAFF. The CDR3 nucleotides are TGTGCCAGCAGTGATGCGGGGAGTGGAACTGAAGCTTTCTTT. V gene TRBV6-1 combines with J gene TRBJ1-1; D remains ambiguous. Germline CDR1 reads MNHNS; CDR2 reads SASEGT. CDR3 length: 14 amino acids. The V end was cut by 3 bases, the J end by 5 bases, with 13 bases between.

The J gene is TRBJ1-2, the V gene TRBV19; 9 nucleotides align to TRBD1. The germline gives CDR1 LNHDA, CDR2 SQIVND (reference sequence). V gave up 6 bases and J gave up 8 bases; unmatched junction bases: 10. The CDR3 extends over 14 amino acids. The CDR3 sequence is CASRTTGGWGGYTF. The CDR3 DNA reads as TGTGCCAGTAGGACTACAGGGGGCTGGGGCGGCTACACCTTC.